Here is one T cell receptor (beta chain) with its context. Its antigen is not yet known. Per-nucleotide qualities are absent, and no much larger clonotype sits a single base away. The CDR3 spans 15 residues, from the cysteine through the phenylalanine. The only DNA kept is the CDR3, 45 bases in frame from the first base. V sheds 4 bases and J sheds 5 bases, leaving 15 bases between their ends. CDR1 SGHTA and CDR2 FQGNSA were looked up in the germline V gene. This sample is part of a study of memory CD4+ T cells and cytomegalovirus serostatus (dated by TCRdb to the late 2010s). As for the study more broadly: The roughly 33 healthy Belgian adults in the cohort included 9 who were CMV seropositive and around 25 who were CMV seronegative. The study sequenced CD4+ memory TCRbeta repertoires of a Belgian cohort with known cytomegalovirus serostatus to replicate a published TCR-based CMV serostatus classifier. Broad study findings and their caveats: A median bootstrapped AUC of almost 0.96 with a 95% CI of 0.76-1.00 was achieved on the Belgian cohort by the original-framework classifier. Only CD4+CD45RO+ memory cells were sequenced, unlike the original study, which covered naive and memory CD4+ and CD8+ populations. Of more than 150 previously reported CMV-associated TCRbeta sequences, about 68 appeared in the CD4+ memory repertoires, each in one to five individuals. The results were interpreted as suggesting that the CMV-associated TCR signature is mostly present in the CD4+ memory repertoire. For CMV serostatus prediction, a median bootstrapped AUC of approximately 0.95 was reached with the original framework, and a median bootstrapped AUC of approximately 0.89 was reached with a US-trained random forest.

The Quick-DNA Microprep Kit was used to extract genomic DNA from the sorted cells. Amplification of TCRbeta DNA was done with the immunoSEQ hsTCRbeta kit, following the protocol from the manufacturer. An Illumina MiSeq instrument was used to sequence the TCRbeta libraries. The paper's data handling went like this. Once out-of-frame sequences had been removed, millions of distinct TCRbeta sequences were left, which works out to an average of about 71,000 per individual. Each individual was scored according to the count of 160 or so previously reported CMV-associated TCRbeta sequences and the total productive distinct TCRbeta count. A beta-binomial model was reimplemented in Python, and scikit-learn random forests with default parameters were trained on data from the US cohort. Classifier performance on the Belgian cohort was summarized as median AUC with percentile confidence intervals calculated over 10,000 bootstrap iterations. This is the immuneACCESS table as TCRdb keeps it, with only in-frame sequences that have V and J called. A part of the clones is gone; compared with another copy, unresolved V genes explain less than half, and the rest is unexplained. V and J calls and clone size are given by that table; D and trimming were obtained from the DNA. This sample has under 75,000 clones in its table, and over 60% of those were observed once. Approximately 0.54% of the sample is taken by the ten largest.

A FACSAria II was used to sort memory CD4+ T cells, defined as single viable CD3+CD4+CD8-CD45RO+ cells. CMV serostatus was determined using a Roche Elecsys assay that detects serum IgG against CMV pp150, pp28, p38 and p52. After the samples were thawed, total CD4+ T cells were enriched through positive selection using CD4 magnetic microbeads. The samples came from a separate study whose specific focus was interrogating the CD4+ T cell memory repertoire. Peripheral blood mononuclear cells were isolated and cryopreserved following standard operating procedures; serum was stored at -80 °C. CD3-PerCP (BW264/56), CD4-APC (RPA-T4), CD45RO-PE (UCHT1) and CD8-Pacific Orange (3B5) antibodies were used for staining, and non-viable cells were excluded with Sytox blue.

The rearranged segments are TRBV7-2 and TRBJ2-1; the D gene is unclear. The sequence came from an adult in good health and CMV-seronegative. Some clones in this sample may be carry-over from other donors' samples. Sequencing was done on a sample of memory CD4+ T cells from blood. CDR3 reads: CASSSTSPLNNEQFF. The DNA sequence follows: TGTGCCAGCAGCTCCACGTCCCCTTTAAACAATGAGCAGTTCTTC.